This T cell receptor (beta chain) was observed in a study of blood T cell repertoires in COVID-19. The CDR3 length is 15 residues. V trimming: 3 bases; J trimming: 3 bases; junction bases outside the gene matches: 6. Germline V lookup: CDR1 LNHNV, CDR2 YYDKDF (reference sequence). Source study methods: For nucleated cells, counts were estimated from reference gene primer amplification. Assay used: immunoSEQ multiplex PCR; TCRdb lists only in-frame clones, some missing. V and J calls and clone size are as listed in that table; D and trimming were resolved from the DNA. This table holds about 55,000 clones, about four fifths found once.

The receptor's source is a human donor in a cohort sampled during active or convalescent COVID-19. The chain employs TRBV15 and TRBJ2-5; the match to TRBD1 covers 8 bases. Sequences were obtained from peripheral blood. The CDR3 nucleotides read TGTGCCACCAGCAGGAGGTTGACAGGGGAAGAGACCCAGTACTTC. Its translation is CATSRRLTGEETQYF.